The sample holds one count of the clone carrying this TCR beta chain. The antigen remains undetermined. Thawed PBMCs were FACS-sorted into unstimulated CD4+CD25+CD127- regulatory T cells, CD4+CD25- non-regulatory cells, CD4 and CD8 cells. The germline gives CDR1 MNHEY, CDR2 SMNVEV (reference sequence). V gave up 6 bases and J gave up 6 bases; unmatched junction bases: 7. This CDR3 comprises 13 residues. Here immunoSEQ multiplex PCR was the method, and the copy in TCRdb shows in-frame clones only, minus some. The data show over 50,000 clones, with roughly 88% seen just once and roughly 2.2% held by the top ten. The source of the sample is a study of Tregs in tolerant kidney transplant recipients. Turning to the study itself: Mixed chimerism was transient after nonmyeloablative marrow transplants from related graft donors. Whole-study results and caveats: Biological reproducibility was not directly addressed in this study.

The clonotype comes from a human donor who received a combined kidney and bone marrow transplant. The V and J genes are TRBV27 and TRBJ1-2; 7 bases are shared with TRBD1. The sequences come from Tregs from blood, collected before the transplant. The CDR3 bases are TGTGCCAGCAGAGCCCAGGGGGGGCATGGCTACACCTTC. This gives the protein CASRAQGGHGYTF.